This TCR beta chain was documented in a study of Ad26.COV2.S vaccination and SARS-CoV-2 variants. Study outcomes and limitations: In vaccinated individuals, spike-specific CD8+ and CD4+ T cell responses reportedly displayed substantial breadth.

Treatment: 19 received Ad26.COV2.S at low or high dose, single or two shots; a few received placebo; per-sample allocation not given. The samples were gathered on day 63 after the first injection of vaccine or placebo. In Boston, the donor was an adult between 18-55 years of age. An Ad26 vector expressing Wuhan-strain SARS-CoV-2 spike served as the vaccine. To note about this clone: Its antigen is not known.

The table came from immunoSEQ multiplex PCR; TCRdb's copy has only in-frame clones and leaves some out. This table has 410,000 or so clones, around 90% appearing once. Germline CDR1 reads SGHRS; CDR2 reads YFSETQ. CDR3 size: 17 residues. V was trimmed by 2 bases and J by 1 base, leaving 16 bases between them. Sequences were derived from peripheral blood, sampled in a trial of Ad26.COV2.S vaccine versus placebo. The gene calls are TRBV5-1 and TRBJ1-3; possibly TRBD1 for D (6 bases). This sequence was found in a person between 18 and 65 years old who received the Ad26.COV2.S COVID-19 vaccine or a placebo. CDR3 protein: CASSFGDNTGSGNTIYF. In DNA, the CDR3 is TGCGCCAGCAGCTTTGGAGACAACACAGGGTCTGGAAACACCATATATTTT.